Below are 11 T cell receptor beta chains sequenced from a single sample in a study of identical twins. TCRdb re-called the 5' RACE reads with MiXCR, one entry per CDR3 protein. Of about 490,000 distinct CDR3 sequences listed, nearly 15% are singletons. The same specimen was also included in a second study, on yellow fever vaccine responses in identical twins.

Sequenced: CD4+ T cells sorted from blood. The receptors here all came from a woman between 18 and 30 years old in good health.

The rearrangement joins TRBV11-2 to TRBJ2-3; perhaps TRBD2 as D (5 bases). Trimming shortened V by 6 bases and J by 1 base, and 14 bases separated the two germline ends. The CDR3 runs 15 residues. Germline loops: CDR1 SGHAT, CDR2 FQNNGV. CDR3 nucleotide sequence: TGTGCCAGCAGTCTAATTCTAGCTGGCACAGATACGCAGTATTTT. Translated, it gives CASSLILAGTDTQYF.

The CDR3 DNA reads as TGTGCCAGCAGTTTAGTTGCTTGGGGGGGAAAAGCCCAAGAGACCCAGTACTTC. As protein: CASSLVAWGGKAQETQYF. This rearrangement joins TRBV12-3 or TRBV12-4 to TRBJ2-5; TRBD2 matches 7 bases. After removal of 1 base from V and 1 base from J, the junction contained 12 bases not matched to a gene. The CDR3 contains 18 residues.

CDR3 region: CASSLAGQINYGYTF. DNA for the CDR3: TGTGCCAGCAGCTTAGCGGGACAGATTAACTATGGCTACACCTTC. V gene TRBV7-2 combines with J gene TRBJ1-2; 7 bases fit TRBD1. Trimming removed 0 bases from V and 1 base from J; junction bases left unmatched: 2. Germline CDR1 is SGHTA and CDR2 is FQGNSA. The CDR3 is 15 amino acids.

The chain couples TRBV7-9 to TRBJ1-2, with 7 positions matching TRBD1. In germline, CDR1 is SEHNR, CDR2 FQNEAQ (reference sequence). This CDR3 is built from 14 residues. The V gene end was trimmed by 4 bases and the J gene end by 4 bases; junction bases not matched to a gene: 6. CDR3 amino acids: CASSSHTGAYGYTF. For the CDR3, the DNA is TGTGCCAGCAGCTCTCATACAGGGGCCTATGGCTACACCTTC.

This chain links TRBV15 with TRBJ2-4; D ambiguous. CDR1 is LNHNV, CDR2 YYDKDF, per germline (reference sequence). Trimming stripped 6 bases from V and 7 bases from J, with 16 bases between. The CDR3 runs to 14 residues. The DNA of the CDR3 is TGTGCCACCAGTAGATCCACTCAGTCGAACATTCAGTACTTC. It translates to CATSRSTQSNIQYF.

The chain recombines TRBV2 with TRBJ1-2, with a possible D match to TRBD1 (6 bases). Germline values: CDR1 SNHLY, CDR2 FYNNEI. The CDR3 length is 14 residues. Between the trimmed V and J ends, which lost 6 bases and 8 bases, there was a span of 19 bases. In DNA form, the CDR3 reads TGTGCCAGCAGACCACAGGGCGGGCTAGAAGGCTACACCTTC. Translated: CASRPQGGLEGYTF.

V gene TRBV12-3 or TRBV12-4 combines with J gene TRBJ2-5; TRBD2 is a possible D gene (5 bases). The CDR3 has 14 residues. V lost 8 bases to trimming and J lost 7 bases, with 20 bases between them. CDR3: CASLLANPPWTQYF. In nucleotides, the CDR3 is TGTGCCAGCTTGTTAGCGAACCCTCCCTGGACCCAGTACTTC.

This clonotype came up a few times. V is TRBV4-1 and J is TRBJ1-5; D gene ambiguous. Per the germline V gene, CDR1 is MGHRA and CDR2 is YSYEKL. Trimming took off 4 bases at V and 9 bases at J, with 13 bases between the two ends. The CDR3 extends over 13 amino acids. The CDR3 loop reads CASSPRAAGPQHF. DNA of the CDR3: TGCGCCAGCAGCCCCCGCGCAGCGGGGCCCCAGCATTTT.

This clonotype turned up a few times. This chain connects TRBV3-1 to TRBJ2-3, with 7 bases aligning to TRBD2. The germline V gene has CDR1 LGHDT and CDR2 YNNKEL (reference sequence). The ends lost 4 bases at V and 5 bases at J; junction bases unmatched: 9. CDR3 length: 15 residues. CDR3 in amino acids: CASSPRSGVKDTQYF. CDR3 bases: TGTGCCAGCAGCCCTCGAAGCGGGGTCAAAGATACGCAGTATTTT.

In nucleotides, the CDR3 is TGCGCCAGCAGCTTCCGCGGCGAGTGGAACGAGCAGTACTTC. Amino acids: CASSFRGEWNEQYF. The chain joins TRBV5-1 to TRBJ2-7; D remains unclear. The V gene's germline CDR1 is SGHRS and CDR2 YFSETQ. CDR3 size: 14 residues. The V gene lost 2 bases and the J gene lost 5 bases, with 14 bases spanning the gap.

This rearrangement joins TRBV10-3 to TRBJ2-7; D could derive from TRBD1 or TRBD2 (5 bases each). Germline CDR1 is ENHRY and CDR2 is SYGVKD. The CDR3 extends over 11 amino acids. The V gene lost 4 bases and the J gene lost 4 bases, with 5 bases spanning the gap. CDR3 protein: CAISGGYEQYF. The CDR3 bases are TGTGCCATCAGTGGGGGGTACGAGCAGTACTTC.